Following are 14 T cell receptor beta chains from one sample sequenced in a study of long-term antiretroviral therapy in people with HIV. The libraries were made with immunoSEQ v3.0 at survey level. Generated by immunoSEQ multiplex PCR, the TCRdb table keeps only in-frame clones and is missing some. The data contain under 25,000 clones, about 92% of them seen just once; the ten biggest clones take up about 10%. The sequencing used unsorted PBMCs, collected 7.6 years after starting antiretroviral therapy. Receptors were obtained from a middle-aged woman with HIV.

The chain joins TRBV6-6 to TRBJ1-2, with D maybe TRBD1 (6 bases). The V gene lost 5 bases and the J gene lost 5 bases, with 18 bases spanning the gap. The CDR3 totals 15 residues. The germline gives CDR1 MNHNY, CDR2 SVGAGI (reference sequence). The CDR3 nucleotides read TGTGCCAGCAGTCAACAGATGGACAGTCTTTATGGCTACACCTTC. It translates to CASSQQMDSLYGYTF.

V usage is TRBV30 and J usage is TRBJ1-2; TRBD1 matches 8 bases. Germline values: CDR1 GTSNPN, CDR2 SVGIG (reference sequence). The CDR3 contains 14 residues. V gave up 0 bases and J gave up 8 bases; unmatched junction bases: 8. The CDR3 DNA reads as TGTGCCTGGAGTGTCTTCGCGGCAGGGGGCGGCTACACCTTC. Translating gives CAWSVFAAGGGYTF. The variable domain in full, with the rest retrieved from reference TRBV30 and TRBJ1-2, is SQTIHQWPATLVQPVGSPLSLECTVEGTSNPNLYWYRQAAGRGLQLLFYSVGIGQISSEVPQNLSASRPQDRQFILSSKKLLLSDSGFYLCAWSVFAAGGGYTFGSGTRLTVV.

The chain uses TRBV7-9 and TRBJ2-7; no reliable D call. The ends were cut back, 1 base at V and 2 bases at J, with 9 bases in the middle. Germline values: CDR1 SEHNR, CDR2 FQNEAQ (reference sequence). The CDR3 is made up of 14 amino acids. Here the CDR3 DNA reads TGTGCCAGCAGCTTAGAGGTCGTAACCTACGAGCAGTACTTC. Its translation: CASSLEVVTYEQYF. The full variable domain, completed using reference TRBV7-9 and TRBJ2-7, is DTGVSQNPRHKITKRGQNVTFRCDPISEHNRLYWYRQTLGQGPEFLTYFQNEAQLEKSRLLSDRFSAERPKGSFSTLEIQRTEQGDSAMYLCASSLEVVTYEQYFGPGTRLTVT.

The chain joins TRBV29-1 to TRBJ1-1; D unclear. The germline V gene has CDR1 SQVTM and CDR2 ANQGSEA. Trimming stripped 3 bases from V and 5 bases from J, with 13 bases between. The CDR3 totals 13 residues. CDR3 bases: TGCAGCGTTGATAGGCGGGGAGAGACTGAAGCTTTCTTT. This translates into CSVDRRGETEAFF.

CDR3 loop: CASSEANYEQYF. CDR3 coding DNA: TGTGCCAGCAGTGAAGCTAACTACGAGCAGTACTTC. The rearrangement joins TRBV2 to TRBJ2-7; D uncertain. The CDR3 is 12 amino acids. The germline V gene has CDR1 SNHLY and CDR2 FYNNEI. Trimming removed 0 bases from V and 3 bases from J, with 3 bases in between.

The V and J genes are TRBV5-1 and TRBJ1-2, with 7 bases matching TRBD1. The CDR3 contains 15 residues. V gave up 1 base and J gave up 8 bases; unmatched junction bases: 11. CDR1 and CDR2 from the germline V gene are SGHRS and YFSETQ. This CDR3 reads CASSLTDRVGVGYTF. CDR3 bases: TGCGCCAGCAGCTTGACCGACAGGGTAGGTGTAGGCTACACCTTC.

This chain joins TRBV9 and TRBJ2-4; D might be TRBD2 (6 bases). This CDR3 is 15 amino acids long. V dropped 4 bases and J dropped 7 bases, with 18 bases sitting between them. Germline V gene lookup returns CDR1 SGDLS and CDR2 YYNGEE. This CDR3 is CASSPPPGERNIQYF. CDR3 nucleotides: TGTGCCAGCAGCCCCCCCCCGGGGGAGCGTAACATTCAGTACTTC.

This clone was picked up one time. V gene TRBV7-2 combines with J gene TRBJ2-3; 8 bases line up with TRBD1. There are 15 residues in the CDR3. V gave up 7 bases and J gave up 4 bases; unmatched junction bases: 10. The germline CDR1 and CDR2 sequences are SGHTA and FQGNSA. The CDR3 DNA follows: TGTGCCAGCAAAATCGGACAGGGTGCTGCAGATACGCAGTATTTT. Residues: CASKIGQGAADTQYF.

This sequence joins TRBV2 and TRBJ2-7; 15 nucleotides match TRBD2. The length of the CDR3 is 15 residues. V was clipped by 8 bases and J by 1 base; unmatched bases: 3. Germline CDR1 SNHLY, CDR2 FYNNEI. DNA of the CDR3: TGTGCCAGCGGACTAGCGGGGGGGACGTCCTACGAGCAGTACTTC. This encodes CASGLAGGTSYEQYF.

The chain combines TRBV7-9 with TRBJ1-3; 9 positions match TRBD1. The CDR3 is 16 amino acids. Germline CDR1 is SEHNR and CDR2 is FQNEAQ (reference sequence). The V segment lost 6 bases and the J segment 0 bases; nucleotides outside the gene matches: 6. The CDR3 nucleotides read TGTGCCAGCAGTCGCGGGACAGGGACCTCTGGAAACACCATATATTTT. It encodes CASSRGTGTSGNTIYF.

This clone was found once. The chain joins TRBV30 to TRBJ2-3; TRBD2 is a possible D gene (6 bases). The CDR3 spans 11 residues. CDR1 is GTSNPN and CDR2 is SVGIG in the germline V gene (reference sequence). V lost 7 bases to trimming and J lost 6 bases, with 11 bases between them. The CDR3 nucleotides are TGTGCCTTTGGGGGGTTGGATACGCAGTATTTT. This sequence encodes CAFGGLDTQYF.

The rearrangement joins TRBV11-2 to TRBJ1-1, with a weak D call TRBD1 (6 bases). The CDR3 runs to 14 residues. Germline CDR1 SGHAT, CDR2 FQNNGV. Trimming left V 1 base short and J 7 bases short, with 13 bases between. The CDR3 nucleotides are TGTGCCAGCAGCTTAGGTGGGACAAGTCGTGAAGCTTTCTTT. Its translation is CASSLGGTSREAFF.

The J gene is TRBJ2-1, the V gene TRBV5-1; D call uncertain. In germline, CDR1 is SGHRS, CDR2 YFSETQ. The CDR3 extends over 14 amino acids. The V gene lost 2 bases and the J gene lost 5 bases, with 11 bases spanning the gap. The DNA for the CDR3 is TGCGCCAGCAGCTTCTCTAGACCCAACAATGAGCAGTTCTTC. Translating gives CASSFSRPNNEQFF.

The V and J genes are TRBV6-5 and TRBJ2-1, with 10 bases that match TRBD1. The V gene end was trimmed by 6 bases and the J gene end by 9 bases; junction bases not matched to a gene: 8. This CDR3 is built from 14 residues. CDR1 and CDR2 (germline): MNHEY, SVGAGI. CDR3 nucleotides: TGTGCCAGCAGCCGGGACAGGGGTTTCGGTGAGCAGTTCTTC. Translating it yields CASSRDRGFGEQFF.